This T cell receptor (beta chain) comes out of a study of T cell clones after liver transplantation. Study-level points and caveats: Post-transplant time points were not standardized, so conclusions are preliminary.

Per germline, CDR1 LNHDA and CDR2 SQIVND (reference sequence). This CDR3 has 11 amino acids. With 6 bases removed from V and 5 bases from J, the gap between germline ends came to 7 bases. Only in-frame clones appear in the TCRdb table, and some are missing; sequencing was by immunoSEQ multiplex PCR. The table lists tens of thousands of clones, 92% of them singletons. A remark on this clone: As yet, its antigen is unknown.

This chain connects TRBV19 to TRBJ1-2; D is ambiguous. This receptor was taken from a human patient who received a liver transplant. Some T cells may have come from the graft donor. The sequences come from CD4+ T cells from blood, collected approximately 25 months after liver transplant. CDR3 sequence reads: CASSQGYGYTF. In DNA, the CDR3 is TGTGCCAGTAGCCAAGGGTATGGCTACACCTTC.